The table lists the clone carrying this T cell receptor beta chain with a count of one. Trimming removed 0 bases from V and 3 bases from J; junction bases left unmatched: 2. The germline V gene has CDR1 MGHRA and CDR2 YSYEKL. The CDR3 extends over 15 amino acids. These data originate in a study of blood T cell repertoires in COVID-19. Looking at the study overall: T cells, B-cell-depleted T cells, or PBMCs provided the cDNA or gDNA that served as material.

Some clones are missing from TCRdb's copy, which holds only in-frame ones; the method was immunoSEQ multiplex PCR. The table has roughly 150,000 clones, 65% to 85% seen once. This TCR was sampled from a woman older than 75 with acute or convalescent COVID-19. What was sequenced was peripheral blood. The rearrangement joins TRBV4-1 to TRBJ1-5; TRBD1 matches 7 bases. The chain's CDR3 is CASSQEGQFNQPQHF. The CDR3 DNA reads TGCGCCAGCAGCCAAGAGGGACAGTTCAATCAGCCCCAGCATTTT.